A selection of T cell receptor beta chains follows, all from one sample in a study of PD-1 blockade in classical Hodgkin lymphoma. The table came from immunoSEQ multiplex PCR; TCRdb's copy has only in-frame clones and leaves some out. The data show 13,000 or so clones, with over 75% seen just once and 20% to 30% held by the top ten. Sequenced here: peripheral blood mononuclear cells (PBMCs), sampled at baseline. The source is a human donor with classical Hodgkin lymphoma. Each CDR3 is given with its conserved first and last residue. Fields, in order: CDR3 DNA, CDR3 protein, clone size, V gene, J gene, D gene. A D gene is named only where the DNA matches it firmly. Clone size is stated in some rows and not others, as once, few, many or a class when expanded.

cdr3_nt: TGTGCCAGCAGCACCAAAGGAAGTCGGGCCAACGTCCTGACTTTC
cdr3_aa: CASSTKGSRANVLTF
clone_size: NA
v_call: TRBV7-7
j_call: TRBJ2-6
d_call: NA

cdr3_nt: TGTGCCAGTAGTATTAGGGTACGGGGTTCCTACAATGAGCAGTTCTTC
cdr3_aa: CASSIRVRGSYNEQFF
clone_size: once
v_call: TRBV19
j_call: TRBJ2-1
d_call: NA

cdr3_nt: TGTGCCAGCAACAGGGAAAGTGGAAACACCATATATTTT
cdr3_aa: CASNRESGNTIYF
clone_size: NA
v_call: TRBV6-4
j_call: TRBJ1-3
d_call: NA

cdr3_nt: TGTGCCAGCAGCTTGGACAGGGGCACAGATACGCAGTATTTT
cdr3_aa: CASSLDRGTDTQYF
clone_size: NA
v_call: TRBV5-4
j_call: TRBJ2-3
d_call: NA

cdr3_nt: TGTGCCAGCAGTAGGAACAATGAGCAGTTCTTC
cdr3_aa: CASSRNNEQFF
clone_size: NA
v_call: TRBV6-5
j_call: TRBJ2-1
d_call: NA

cdr3_nt: TGTGCCAGTAGTCCGCTGGTGGGCAGTTATAGCAATCAGCCCCAGCATTTT
cdr3_aa: CASSPLVGSYSNQPQHF
clone_size: few
v_call: TRBV19
j_call: TRBJ1-5
d_call: NA

cdr3_nt: TGTGCCAGCAGCTTAAAGAGGGAGCATCTCAGCACAGATACGCAGTATTTT
cdr3_aa: CASSLKREHLSTDTQYF
clone_size: NA
v_call: TRBV5-5
j_call: TRBJ2-3
d_call: NA

cdr3_nt: TGTGCCAGCAGTGCTATGAACGGGGGATATTTACTACGGGAGCAGTACTTC
cdr3_aa: CASSAMNGGYLLREQYF
clone_size: NA
v_call: TRBV6-1
j_call: TRBJ2-7
d_call: NA

cdr3_nt: TGTGCCTGGAGTGGGACTAGCGGAGATACGCAGTATTTT
cdr3_aa: CAWSGTSGDTQYF
clone_size: NA
v_call: TRBV30
j_call: TRBJ2-3
d_call: TRBD2

cdr3_nt: TGTGCCAGCAGCTTAGGCGGAAACACCGGGGAGCTGTTTTTT
cdr3_aa: CASSLGGNTGELFF
clone_size: NA
v_call: TRBV11-3
j_call: TRBJ2-2
d_call: NA

cdr3_nt: TGTGCCAGCAGCTCCTTCACGGGTAATGAGCAGTTCTTC
cdr3_aa: CASSSFTGNEQFF
clone_size: NA
v_call: TRBV7-8
j_call: TRBJ2-1
d_call: NA

cdr3_nt: TGCGCCAGCACCCTCGGAGACGCGCACGAGCAGTACTTC
cdr3_aa: CASTLGDAHEQYF
clone_size: NA
v_call: TRBV10-2
j_call: TRBJ2-7
d_call: NA

cdr3_nt: TGCGCCAGCAGCCTGGACAGGGATTCCTACGAGCAGTACTTC
cdr3_aa: CASSLDRDSYEQYF
clone_size: NA
v_call: TRBV5-1
j_call: TRBJ2-7
d_call: TRBD1

cdr3_nt: TGTGCCTGGAGTGTTCGTAGGGGGAGGAAAAACATTCAGTACTTC
cdr3_aa: CAWSVRRGRKNIQYF
clone_size: NA
v_call: TRBV30
j_call: TRBJ2-4
d_call: NA

cdr3_nt: TGTGCCAGCAGTGGGGGGCTCGGCTACACCTTC
cdr3_aa: CASSGGLGYTF
clone_size: NA
v_call: TRBV27
j_call: TRBJ1-2
d_call: NA

cdr3_nt: TGTGCCAGCAGCTTAGGGCAGCGCTATGGCTACACCTTC
cdr3_aa: CASSLGQRYGYTF
clone_size: NA
v_call: TRBV7-8
j_call: TRBJ1-2
d_call: NA

cdr3_nt: TGTGCCAGCAGTCCCGCCACAGGGGGGATCGCTGAAGCTTTCTTT
cdr3_aa: CASSPATGGIAEAFF
clone_size: NA
v_call: TRBV6-1
j_call: TRBJ1-1
d_call: TRBD1

cdr3_nt: TGTGCCAGCAGTTTCCTTTCCGAGACAGATACGCAGTATTTT
cdr3_aa: CASSFLSETDTQYF
clone_size: NA
v_call: TRBV28
j_call: TRBJ2-3
d_call: NA

cdr3_nt: TGTGCCAGCAGCGAGACTAGCAACGGGGAGCTGTTTTTT
cdr3_aa: CASSETSNGELFF
clone_size: NA
v_call: TRBV6-5
j_call: TRBJ2-2
d_call: TRBD2

cdr3_nt: TGTGCCACCGGGACAGCAAATTACGAGCAGTACTTC
cdr3_aa: CATGTANYEQYF
clone_size: NA
v_call: TRBV10-3
j_call: TRBJ2-7
d_call: TRBD1

cdr3_nt: TGTGCCAGCAGCTTCCTGGGACAGGTCAACCCCTACGAGCAGTACTTC
cdr3_aa: CASSFLGQVNPYEQYF
clone_size: NA
v_call: TRBV12-1
j_call: TRBJ2-7
d_call: NA

cdr3_nt: TGTGCCAGTAGTAGGACAGGGGAATATGGCTACACCTTC
cdr3_aa: CASSRTGEYGYTF
clone_size: NA
v_call: TRBV19
j_call: TRBJ1-2
d_call: TRBD1

cdr3_nt: TGTGCCAGCAGTCAAACTCAGGGGGCCTACAATGAGCAGTTCTTC
cdr3_aa: CASSQTQGAYNEQFF
clone_size: NA
v_call: TRBV6-1
j_call: TRBJ2-1
d_call: TRBD1

cdr3_nt: TGTGCCAGCCTTACACGGGCAGCGGTGTCCGGGACCCAGTACTTC
cdr3_aa: CASLTRAAVSGTQYF
clone_size: NA
v_call: TRBV6-1
j_call: TRBJ2-5
d_call: NA

cdr3_nt: TGTGCCAGCAGTGAACGGCAGGAAGCTTTCTTT
cdr3_aa: CASSERQEAFF
clone_size: NA
v_call: TRBV2
j_call: TRBJ1-1
d_call: NA

cdr3_nt: TGCAGCGTTGAAGCACCGAGCGGGAGGCGGGACGAGCAGTACTTC
cdr3_aa: CSVEAPSGRRDEQYF
clone_size: NA
v_call: TRBV29-1
j_call: TRBJ2-7
d_call: TRBD2

cdr3_nt: TGTGCCAGCAGCTTAGGTCCGGTCAGGAGTGGCTACACCTTC
cdr3_aa: CASSLGPVRSGYTF
clone_size: NA
v_call: TRBV7-9
j_call: TRBJ1-2
d_call: NA

cdr3_nt: TGCGCCAGCAGCCGTCTAGCGTTAGACATATTCTACGAGCAGTACTTC
cdr3_aa: CASSRLALDIFYEQYF
clone_size: few
v_call: TRBV4-1
j_call: TRBJ2-7
d_call: NA

cdr3_nt: TGCGCCAGCAGCCCAGCCCTTAACATGAACACTGAAGCTTTCTTT
cdr3_aa: CASSPALNMNTEAFF
clone_size: NA
v_call: TRBV5-1
j_call: TRBJ1-1
d_call: NA

cdr3_nt: TGTGCCAGCAGTTTTACTGCAGGGGGGCAAGAGACCCAGTACTTC
cdr3_aa: CASSFTAGGQETQYF
clone_size: few
v_call: TRBV27
j_call: TRBJ2-5
d_call: NA

cdr3_nt: TGCAGCGTTACTAGCACAGATACGCAGTATTTT
cdr3_aa: CSVTSTDTQYF
clone_size: NA
v_call: TRBV29-1
j_call: TRBJ2-3
d_call: NA

cdr3_nt: TGTGCCACCTCCCCCGGGCAGGGGGCGCGAGAGCTGTTTTTT
cdr3_aa: CATSPGQGARELFF
clone_size: few
v_call: TRBV15
j_call: TRBJ2-2
d_call: TRBD1

cdr3_nt: TGTGCCAGCAGGCGGGGGGATACGCAGTATTTT
cdr3_aa: CASRRGDTQYF
clone_size: NA
v_call: TRBV6-1
j_call: TRBJ2-3
d_call: TRBD2

cdr3_nt: TGTGCCAGCTCACCTTTAGTTGGGGCCTACAATGAGCAGTTCTTC
cdr3_aa: CASSPLVGAYNEQFF
clone_size: NA
v_call: TRBV18
j_call: TRBJ2-1
d_call: NA

cdr3_nt: TGTGCCAGTAGTATAAGGGGCGCCCAGGGGCTCATCGGAGAGACCCAGTACTTC
cdr3_aa: CASSIRGAQGLIGETQYF
clone_size: NA
v_call: TRBV19
j_call: TRBJ2-5
d_call: NA

cdr3_nt: TGTGCCAGCAGTTCCCCAATCCGGGAACTATATGGCTACACCTTC
cdr3_aa: CASSSPIRELYGYTF
clone_size: NA
v_call: TRBV5-8
j_call: TRBJ1-2
d_call: NA

cdr3_nt: TGTGCCAGCAGCGTAGAGGGGGGTCGAGGGGGCAGTGGCTACACCTTC
cdr3_aa: CASSVEGGRGGSGYTF
clone_size: few
v_call: TRBV7-2
j_call: TRBJ1-2
d_call: TRBD1

cdr3_nt: TGTGCCAGCTCACCCGAGGGGACATCTGAAAAACTGTTTTTT
cdr3_aa: CASSPEGTSEKLFF
clone_size: NA
v_call: TRBV18
j_call: TRBJ1-4
d_call: NA

cdr3_nt: TGTGCCAGCAGCCCCTATCACAGGGCGGACACTGAAGCTTTCTTT
cdr3_aa: CASSPYHRADTEAFF
clone_size: NA
v_call: TRBV11-2
j_call: TRBJ1-1
d_call: NA

cdr3_nt: TGTGCCAGCAGTGTACAGGGCCTTGCGGGCTACACCTTC
cdr3_aa: CASSVQGLAGYTF
clone_size: NA
v_call: TRBV2
j_call: TRBJ1-2
d_call: NA

cdr3_nt: TGCGCCAGCAGTCAATATAGCCTGGAAGAGACCCAGTACTTC
cdr3_aa: CASSQYSLEETQYF
clone_size: NA
v_call: TRBV23-1
j_call: TRBJ2-5
d_call: NA

cdr3_nt: TGTGCCAGCAGGGGCGTCCCCCGGGAAGCTTTCTTT
cdr3_aa: CASRGVPREAFF
clone_size: NA
v_call: TRBV28
j_call: TRBJ1-1
d_call: NA

cdr3_nt: TGTGCCATCAGTCGGACGGGGAACACTGAAGCTTTCTTT
cdr3_aa: CAISRTGNTEAFF
clone_size: NA
v_call: TRBV6-5
j_call: TRBJ1-1
d_call: NA

cdr3_nt: TGTGCCAGCAGCCAAGGACTAGCGGGGAAATCCTACGAGCAGTACTTC
cdr3_aa: CASSQGLAGKSYEQYF
clone_size: NA
v_call: TRBV4-2
j_call: TRBJ2-7
d_call: TRBD2

cdr3_nt: TGTGCCAGCAGCCAAAGTGGGAACACCGGGGAGCTGTTTTTT
cdr3_aa: CASSQSGNTGELFF
clone_size: few
v_call: TRBV7-8
j_call: TRBJ2-2
d_call: NA